The 10 T cell receptor beta chains in this list originate from one sample, sequenced in a study of blood T cell repertoires in COVID-19 (dated by TCRdb to about 2020). To prepare the library, the immunoSEQ multiplex PCR assay was applied. In TCRdb, the immuneACCESS table is reduced to in-frame sequences with V and J assigned. These tables do not hold every clone; where another copy was compared, an unresolved V gene accounts for under half, and the others remain unexplained. The sample table shows around 300,000 clones, and roughly 85% are seen once. 9.5% to 11% of the sample comes from the top ten. Sequences were obtained from peripheral blood. These receptors were obtained from a woman aged 70-85 years with acute or convalescent COVID-19.

The chain combines TRBV5-1 with TRBJ1-4; TRBD1 aligns across 7 bases. Looked up from germline, CDR1 is SGHRS and CDR2 is YFSETQ. V gave up 3 bases and J gave up 0 bases; unmatched junction bases: 2. This CDR3 has 15 residues. This CDR3 reads CASSSQGATNEKLFF. CDR3 bases: TGCGCCAGCAGCTCCCAGGGGGCAACTAATGAAAAACTGTTTTTT.

In this sample, this clone turned up once. V gene TRBV10-3 combines with J gene TRBJ2-3; tentatively, D is TRBD2 (6 bases). The CDR3 sequence is 14 residues long. Per the germline V gene, CDR1 is ENHRY and CDR2 is SYGVKD. Trimming removed 3 bases at V and 7 bases at J, with 14 bases between. The CDR3 protein is CAISDSPGRYTQYF. In nucleotides, the CDR3 is TGTGCCATCAGTGATTCCCCCGGGAGATATACGCAGTATTTT.

This sequence joins TRBV5-1 and TRBJ1-3, with D uncertain. Per germline, CDR1 SGHRS and CDR2 YFSETQ. The CDR3 length is 13 residues. Trimming cost V 4 bases and J 4 bases, with 9 bases left between them. The CDR3 spells CASSLAQGNTIYF. CDR3 DNA sequence: TGCGCCAGCAGCCTGGCTCAGGGAAACACCATATATTTT. Complete variable domain (other parts from reference TRBV5-1 and TRBJ1-3): KAGVTQTPRYLIKTRGQQVTLSCSPISGHRSVSWYQQTPGQGLQFLFEYFSETQRNKGNFPGRFSGRQFSNSRSEMNVSTLELGDSALYLCASSLAQGNTIYFGEGSWLTVV.

The chain links TRBV19 to TRBJ1-2; 12 bases are shared with TRBD1. J was trimmed by 4 bases and V by 9 bases; bases with no gene match: 12. CDR3 length equals 16 residues. CDR1 is LNHDA and CDR2 is SQIVND in the germline V gene (reference sequence). CDR3 residues: CASRRGGQGASYGYTF. The CDR3 nucleotides are TGTGCCAGCCGTCGGGGGGGACAGGGGGCTTCCTATGGCTACACCTTC.

This chain joins TRBV6-6 and TRBJ1-5; TRBD1 matches 7 bases. This CDR3 has 13 amino acids. The V gene's germline CDR1 is MNHNY and CDR2 SVGAGI (reference sequence). J lost 7 bases, V lost 6 bases, and 6 bases had no gene match. The CDR3 spells CASRSEGAQPQHF. The CDR3 DNA reads TGTGCCAGCAGATCCGAGGGGGCCCAGCCCCAGCATTTT.

This clone was recorded a few times. The rearrangement uses TRBV30 and TRBJ1-4; 10 nucleotides align to TRBD1. The germline gives CDR1 GTSNPN, CDR2 SVGIG (reference sequence). The CDR3 is 14 residues long. J lost 11 bases, V lost 4 bases, and 10 bases had no gene match. The CDR3, as DNA: TGTGCCTGGAATTCCCGGGACAGGGGCCTGAAACTGTTTTTT. Its protein is CAWNSRDRGLKLFF.

The J gene is TRBJ2-5, the V gene TRBV5-4; tentatively, D is TRBD2 (6 bases). V dropped 5 bases and J dropped 1 base, with 15 bases sitting between them. Per the germline V gene, CDR1 is SGHNT and CDR2 is YYREEE (reference sequence). This CDR3 spans 15 amino acids. This CDR3 reads CASSGGTGPQETQYF. CDR3 bases: TGTGCCAGCAGTGGAGGGACGGGACCCCAAGAGACCCAGTACTTC.

V gene TRBV4-2 combines with J gene TRBJ1-2; D perhaps matches TRBD1 (6 bases). This CDR3 has 16 amino acids. Trimming removed 0 bases at V and 2 bases at J, with 13 bases between. CDR1 LGHNA and CDR2 YNFKEQ come from the germline V gene. The CDR3 sequence: CASSQETGRGNYGYTF. The CDR3 nucleotides are TGTGCCAGCAGCCAAGAAACAGGCAGGGGCAACTATGGCTACACCTTC.

V usage is TRBV3-1 (or the pseudogene TRBV3-2) and J usage is TRBJ2-1, with TRBD2 matching 9 bases. This CDR3 comprises 17 residues. CDR1 LGHDT and CDR2 YNNKEL come from the germline V gene (reference sequence). V shed 0 bases and J 6 bases; nucleotides not matched to a gene: 9. CDR3 sequence (DNA): TGTGCCAGCAGCCAAGAATTACGGCGGGGGGGCCGCAATGAGCAGTTCTTC. It encodes CASSQELRRGGRNEQFF.

The chain employs TRBV24-1 and TRBJ2-3; 8 nucleotides agree with TRBD2. With V trimmed by 4 bases and J by 2 bases, 7 bases remained unmatched. The length of the CDR3 is 16 residues. Germline assignment: CDR1 KGHDR and CDR2 SFDVKD. The CDR3 sequence is CATSDPGGGTTDTQYF. CDR3 DNA: TGTGCCACCAGTGACCCGGGCGGGGGGACCACAGATACGCAGTATTTT.